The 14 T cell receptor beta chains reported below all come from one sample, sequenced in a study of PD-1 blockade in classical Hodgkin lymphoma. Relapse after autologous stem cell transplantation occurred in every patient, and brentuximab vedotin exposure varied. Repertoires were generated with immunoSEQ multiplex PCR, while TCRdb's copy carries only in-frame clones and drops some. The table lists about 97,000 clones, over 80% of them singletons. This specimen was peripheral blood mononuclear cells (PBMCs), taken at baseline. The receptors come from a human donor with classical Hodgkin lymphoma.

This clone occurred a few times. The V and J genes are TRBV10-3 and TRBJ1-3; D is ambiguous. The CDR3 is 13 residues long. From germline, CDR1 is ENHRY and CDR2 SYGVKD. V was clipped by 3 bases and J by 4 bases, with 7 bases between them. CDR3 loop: CAISDGPGNTIYF. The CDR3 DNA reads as TGTGCCATCAGTGACGGGCCCGGAAACACCATATATTTT.

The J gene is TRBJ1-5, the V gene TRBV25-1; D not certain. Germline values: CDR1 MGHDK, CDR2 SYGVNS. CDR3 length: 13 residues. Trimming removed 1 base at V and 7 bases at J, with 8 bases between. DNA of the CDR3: TGTGCCAGCAGTGAATGCCCGGTCCAGCCCCAGCATTTT. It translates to CASSECPVQPQHF.

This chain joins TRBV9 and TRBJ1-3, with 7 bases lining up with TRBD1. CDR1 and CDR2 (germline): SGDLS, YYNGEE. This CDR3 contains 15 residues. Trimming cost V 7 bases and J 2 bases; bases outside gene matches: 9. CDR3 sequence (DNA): TGTGCCAGCGGGCGTGGGGACAGACCTGGAAACACCATATATTTT. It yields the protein CASGRGDRPGNTIYF.

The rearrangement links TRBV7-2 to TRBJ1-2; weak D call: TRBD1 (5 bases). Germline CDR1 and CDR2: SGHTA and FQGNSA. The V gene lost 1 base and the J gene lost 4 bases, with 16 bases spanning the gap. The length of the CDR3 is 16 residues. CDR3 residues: CASSLDVPDRLYGYTF. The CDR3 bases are TGTGCCAGCAGCTTAGATGTCCCCGACAGACTCTATGGCTACACCTTC.

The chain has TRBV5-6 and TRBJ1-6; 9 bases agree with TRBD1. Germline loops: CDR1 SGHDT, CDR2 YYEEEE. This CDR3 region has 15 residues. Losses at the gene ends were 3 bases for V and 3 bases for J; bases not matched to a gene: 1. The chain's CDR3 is CASSSGQGYNSPLHF. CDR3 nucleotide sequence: TGTGCCAGCAGCTCGGGACAGGGCTATAATTCACCCCTCCACTTT.

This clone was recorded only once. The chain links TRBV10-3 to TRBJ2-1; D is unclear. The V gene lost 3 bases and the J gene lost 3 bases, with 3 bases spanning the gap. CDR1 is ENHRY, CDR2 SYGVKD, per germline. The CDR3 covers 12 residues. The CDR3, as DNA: TGTGCCATCAGTGAACGCTACAATGAGCAGTTCTTC. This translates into CAISERYNEQFF.

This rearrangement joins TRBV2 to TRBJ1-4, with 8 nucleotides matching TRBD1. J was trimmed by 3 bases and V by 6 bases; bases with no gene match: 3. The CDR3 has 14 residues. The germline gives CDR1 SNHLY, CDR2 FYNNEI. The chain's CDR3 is CASREQGANEKLFF. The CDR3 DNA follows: TGTGCCAGCAGGGAACAGGGGGCTAATGAAAAACTGTTTTTT.

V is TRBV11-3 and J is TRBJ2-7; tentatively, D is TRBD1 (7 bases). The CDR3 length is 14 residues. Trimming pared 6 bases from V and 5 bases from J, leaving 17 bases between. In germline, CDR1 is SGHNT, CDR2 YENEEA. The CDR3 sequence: CASSRGQGVDEQYF. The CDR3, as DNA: TGTGCCAGCAGTCGGGGGCAGGGGGTTGACGAGCAGTACTTC.

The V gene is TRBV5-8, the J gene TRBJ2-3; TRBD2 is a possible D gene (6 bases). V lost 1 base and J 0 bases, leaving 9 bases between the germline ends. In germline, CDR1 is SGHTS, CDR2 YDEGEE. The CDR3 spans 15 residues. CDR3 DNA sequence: TGTGCCAGCAGCTTGTGGGCGGGAAGCACAGATACGCAGTATTTT. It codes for CASSLWAGSTDTQYF. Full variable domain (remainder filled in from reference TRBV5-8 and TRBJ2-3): EAGVTQSPTHLIKTRGQQATLRCSPISGHTSVYWYQQALGLGLQFLLWYDEGEERNRGNFPPRFSGRQFPNYSSELNVNALELEDSALYLCASSLWAGSTDTQYFGPGTRLTVL.

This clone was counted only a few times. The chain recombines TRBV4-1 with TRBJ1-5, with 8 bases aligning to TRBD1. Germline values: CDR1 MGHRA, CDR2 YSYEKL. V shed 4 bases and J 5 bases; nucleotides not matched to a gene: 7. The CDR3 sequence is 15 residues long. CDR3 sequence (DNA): TGCGCCAGCAGCCCACGGACAGGGAGCTATCAGCCCCAGCATTTT. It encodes CASSPRTGSYQPQHF.

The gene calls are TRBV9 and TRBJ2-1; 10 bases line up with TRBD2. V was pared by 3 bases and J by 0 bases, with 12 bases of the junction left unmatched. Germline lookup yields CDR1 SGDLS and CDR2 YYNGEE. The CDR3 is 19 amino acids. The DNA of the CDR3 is TGTGCCAGCAGCGGACACTCGCTAGCGGGAGCCAACTCCTACAATGAGCAGTTCTTC. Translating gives CASSGHSLAGANSYNEQFF.

CDR3 in amino acids: CASSVDPSGSITDTQYF. The DNA of the CDR3 is TGTGCCAGCAGCGTAGACCCTAGCGGGAGTATAACAGATACGCAGTATTTT. The chain recombines TRBV9 with TRBJ2-3, with 10 bases lining up with TRBD2. CDR3 length: 17 residues. Per germline, CDR1 SGDLS and CDR2 YYNGEE. J lost 3 bases, V lost 0 bases, and 7 bases had no gene match.

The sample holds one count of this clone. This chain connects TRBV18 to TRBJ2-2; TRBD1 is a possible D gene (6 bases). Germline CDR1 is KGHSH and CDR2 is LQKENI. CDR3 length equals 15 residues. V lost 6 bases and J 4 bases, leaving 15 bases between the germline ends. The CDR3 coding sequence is TGTGCCAGCTCCCCGAGACAGGCCACCACCGGGGAGCTGTTTTTT. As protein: CASSPRQATTGELFF.

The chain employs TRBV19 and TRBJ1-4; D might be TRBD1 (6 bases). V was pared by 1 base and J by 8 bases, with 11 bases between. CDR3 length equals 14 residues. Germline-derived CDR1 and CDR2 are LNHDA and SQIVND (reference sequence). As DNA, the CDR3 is TGTGCCAGTAGTATAGGCAGGGGAAGGGAAAAACTGTTTTTT. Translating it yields CASSIGRGREKLFF.